These 32 T cell receptor beta chains came from one sample sequenced in a study of blood T cells in healthy people across ages. A second about 6 to 12 cycle PCR used barcoded and J-beta primers. TCRdb re-called the 5' RACE reads with MiXCR, one entry per CDR3 protein. Among 1.5 million to 2 million distinct CDR3 sequences listed, around half were seen once. Sample: blood. Receptor source: a woman aged 35 to 49 in good health.

This chain joins TRBV25-1 and TRBJ2-4, with 7 nucleotides matching TRBD2. The tail of the sequence fits TRBJ2-7 better, so the J call may be wrong. CDR1 and CDR2 (germline): MGHDK, SYGVNS. The CDR3 length is 19 residues. CDR3 DNA: TGTGCCAGCAGCATGACCCTGCCATGGGGGTGTGCGGGAGCCCACGAGCAGTACTTC. Translated, it gives CASSMTLPWGCAGAHEQYF.

V is TRBV5-5 and J is TRBJ2-7, with D possibly TRBD2 on 6 matching bases. The better agreement between TRBJ2-5 and the DNA end casts doubt on the J call. CDR1 and CDR2 from the germline V gene are SGHKS and YYEKEE (reference sequence). The CDR3 has 14 amino acids. CDR3 bases: TGTGCCAGCAGCTATGGGCCCGGAGGGGAGACCCAGTACTTC. Translated: CASSYGPGGETQYF.

The gene calls are TRBV7-2 and TRBJ1-1; TRBD1 agrees at 9 bases. This CDR3 has 15 residues. J was trimmed by 2 bases and V by 3 bases; bases with no gene match: 4. Germline V CDR1 and CDR2: SGHTA, FQGNSA. DNA of the CDR3: TGTGCCAGCAGCTTTACAGGGGGCGATAACACTGAAGCTTTCTTT. It translates to CASSFTGGDNTEAFF.

The chain joins TRBV9 to TRBJ2-1; D is perhaps TRBD2 (5 bases). CDR3 size: 16 residues. Looked up from germline, CDR1 is SGDLS and CDR2 is YYNGEE. V lost 4 bases and J lost 0, with 14 bases in between. The CDR3 is CASSTTLASSYNEQFF. DNA for the CDR3: TGTGCCAGCAGCACGACCCTAGCAAGCTCCTACAATGAGCAGTTCTTC.

This chain uses TRBV28 with TRBJ2-4, with a weak D call TRBD1 (6 bases). The DNA end is a closer match to TRBJ2-7, so the J assignment may be wrong. The V gene's germline CDR1 is MDHEN and CDR2 SYDVKM. This CDR3 contains 15 residues. Here the CDR3 reads CASSPANDRSYEQYF. The CDR3 DNA sequence: TGTGCCAGCAGTCCAGCCAATGACAGGTCTTACGAGCAGTACTTC.

In this sample, this clonotype turned up a few times. This chain links TRBV5-1 with TRBJ2-7; 8 bases map to TRBD2. The V and J ends lost 7 bases and 0 bases, in that order; junction bases with no gene match: 9. This CDR3 has 15 residues. Per the germline V gene, CDR1 is SGHRS and CDR2 is YFSETQ. CDR3 loop: CASQPGGASSYEQYF. CDR3 sequence (DNA): TGCGCCAGCCAACCGGGAGGGGCGAGCTCCTACGAGCAGTACTTC.

The CDR3 DNA sequence: TGTGCCAGCAGCGTACGTGCGGGGAACAATGAGCAGTACTTC. It codes for CASSVRAGNNEQYF. The J gene is TRBJ2-1, the V gene TRBV11-2; perhaps TRBD2 as D (6 bases). The J call is doubtful: the DNA matches TRBJ2-7 better. CDR1 is SGHAT and CDR2 is FQNNGV in the germline V gene. The CDR3 consists of 14 residues.

In nucleotides, the CDR3 is TGTGCCACCAGCAGAGGATTAGAGACCCAGTACTTC. Protein sequence: CATSRGLETQYF. This chain connects TRBV15 to TRBJ2-7; no clear D gene. The DNA end lines up better with TRBJ2-5; the J call may be wrong. The CDR3 sequence is 12 residues long. Germline loops: CDR1 LNHNV, CDR2 YYDKDF (reference sequence).

V and J are TRBV4-3 and TRBJ1-1; perhaps TRBD1 as D (6 bases). Between the trimmed V and J ends, which lost 0 bases and 11 bases, there was a span of 16 bases. Germline V gene lookup returns CDR1 LGHNA and CDR2 YSLEER. This CDR3 has 14 residues. For the CDR3, the DNA is TGCGCCAGCAGCCAAGATCTGGGGGCCGGAGAGGCTTTCTTT. As protein: CASSQDLGAGEAFF.

The CDR3 protein is CASSLPQARYTF. CDR3 sequence (DNA): TGTGCCAGCAGCTTACCTCAGGCACGCTACACCTTC. The chain combines TRBV7-9 with TRBJ1-2, with D unresolved. CDR3 size: 12 residues. CDR1 and CDR2 (germline): SEHNR, FQNEAQ (reference sequence). V lost 2 bases and J lost 9, with 10 bases in between.

This rearrangement joins TRBV6-2 or TRBV6-3 to TRBJ2-5, with a weak D call TRBD2 (5 bases). Per the germline V gene, CDR1 is MNHEY and CDR2 is SVGEGT. The germline V and J ends were trimmed by 7 bases and 11 bases, with 20 bases remaining between them. The CDR3 spans 13 residues. CDR3 residues: CASKATSFWEQYF. The CDR3, as DNA: TGTGCCAGCAAAGCGACGTCCTTTTGGGAGCAGTACTTC.

J is TRBJ2-1 and V is TRBV6-1; the match to TRBD1 covers 8 bases. This CDR3 has 13 amino acids. V lost 0 bases to trimming and J lost 14 bases; unmatched junction nucleotides: 6. Germline V gene sequence: CDR1 MNHNS, CDR2 SASEGT. For the CDR3, the DNA is TGTGCCAGCAGTGAAGCGGTCAGGGGGCCTAAGTTCTTC. Translated: CASSEAVRGPKFF.

The chain combines TRBV29-1 with TRBJ2-1, with 7 bases fitting TRBD2. V lost 5 bases to trimming and J lost 4 bases; unmatched junction nucleotides: 5. The CDR3 totals 13 residues. The germline V gene encodes CDR1 SQVTM and CDR2 ANQGSEA. Here the CDR3 reads CSVWGEGYNEQFF. CDR3 coding DNA: TGCAGCGTTTGGGGGGAGGGGTACAATGAGCAGTTCTTC.

J is TRBJ2-1 and V is TRBV29-1; D is possibly TRBD1 or TRBD2 (5 bases each). CDR3 length: 12 residues. Germline V gene data show CDR1 as SQVTM and CDR2 as ANQGSEA. Trimming left V 6 bases short and J 8 bases short, with 14 bases between. In nucleotides, the CDR3 is TGCAGCGTCGACGACCTGGGGGATGAGCAGTTCTTC. It specifies CSVDDLGDEQFF.

CDR3 sequence (DNA): TGCAGTGCCTTGGGACTAGCGGGGGATATGGGGGAGACCCAGTACTTC. Its protein product is CSALGLAGDMGETQYF. The chain joins TRBV20-1 to TRBJ2-5; 14 bases are shared with TRBD2. The CDR3 length is 16 residues. The junction had 11 bases not matched to a gene; V was cut back by 6 bases and J by 5 bases. Germline V gives CDR1 DFQATT, CDR2 SNEGSKA (reference sequence).

The chain combines TRBV7-9 with TRBJ1-2; TRBD1 might be the D (6 bases). V lost 5 bases and J 6 bases, leaving 19 bases between the germline ends. Germline values: CDR1 SEHNR, CDR2 FQNEAQ (reference sequence). The CDR3 contains 15 residues. CDR3 sequence: CASSHGQPAIHGYTF. CDR3 DNA sequence: TGTGCCAGCAGCCATGGACAGCCTGCTATACATGGCTACACCTTC. The full variable domain, in which reference TRBV7-9 and TRBJ1-2 provide the parts outside the CDR3, is DTGVSQNPRHKITKRGQNVTFRCDPISEHNRLYWYRQTLGQGPEFLTYFQNEAQLEKSRLLSDRFSAERPKGSFSTLEIQRTEQGDSAMYLCASSHGQPAIHGYTFGSGTRLTVV.

The chain couples TRBV5-1 to TRBJ1-2; D is uncertain. The length of the CDR3 is 14 residues. Trimming took off 3 bases at V and 2 bases at J, with 11 bases between the two ends. CDR1 and CDR2 (germline): SGHRS, YFSETQ. CDR3 coding DNA: TGCGCCAGCAGCTCTGATATCACAAACTATGGCTACACCTTC. Translation: CASSSDITNYGYTF.

V is TRBV12-3 or TRBV12-4 and J is TRBJ1-2; D may be TRBD1 (5 bases). The germline V and J ends were trimmed by 5 bases and 11 bases, with 15 bases remaining between them. The CDR3 has 12 amino acids. The CDR3 coding sequence is TGTGCCAGCAGTCTTGACAGTGAGGGATACACCTTC. Translated: CASSLDSEGYTF.

Ten or more counts support this clonotype. This chain uses TRBV5-1 with TRBJ2-7; D gene ambiguous. This CDR3 region has 13 residues. From germline, CDR1 is SGHRS and CDR2 YFSETQ. The V and J ends lost 2 bases and 2 bases respectively, with 8 bases between them. This CDR3 reads CASSLEVTYEQYF. The CDR3 coding sequence is TGCGCCAGCAGCTTAGAAGTTACCTACGAGCAGTACTTC.

The rearrangement links TRBV20-1 to TRBJ2-5; D is undetermined. The assigned J gene may be wrong: the sequence end matches TRBJ2-7 better. Germline V gene sequence: CDR1 DFQATT, CDR2 SNEGSKA (reference sequence). The CDR3 totals 11 residues. The CDR3, as DNA: TGCAGTGCTAGGTTCACACTCGAGCAGTACTTC. Its protein product is CSARFTLEQYF.

The chain employs TRBV20-1 and TRBJ2-5; D may correspond to TRBD1 or TRBD2 (6 bases each). The CDR3 spans 17 residues. Germline loops: CDR1 DFQATT, CDR2 SNEGSKA (reference sequence). Trimming removed 6 bases from V and 5 bases from J, with 28 bases in between. As DNA, the CDR3 is TGCAGTGCACATCCCCTCCCAACGGGGGCCGACCGGGAGACCCAGTACTTC. This gives the protein CSAHPLPTGADRETQYF.

This clonotype showed up just a few times. V usage is TRBV29-1 and J usage is TRBJ2-7; D remains ambiguous. V shed 5 bases and J shed 0 bases, with 5 bases lying between them. This CDR3 is 11 amino acids long. Germline assignment: CDR1 SQVTM and CDR2 ANQGSEA. Here the CDR3 reads CSVHSSYEQYF. The CDR3 DNA sequence: TGCAGCGTTCATAGCTCCTACGAGCAGTACTTC.

This chain connects TRBV28 to TRBJ1-4, with 8 bases matching TRBD1. The length of the CDR3 is 15 residues. Trimming removed 6 bases from V and 4 bases from J; junction bases left unmatched: 7. Germline lookup yields CDR1 MDHEN and CDR2 SYDVKM. CDR3 loop: CASRPGQGLNEKLFF. The CDR3 nucleotides are TGTGCCAGCAGACCTGGACAGGGACTTAATGAAAAACTGTTTTTT.

The chain uses TRBV20-1 and TRBJ2-4; 11 nucleotides match TRBD2. Looked up from germline, CDR1 is DFQATT and CDR2 is SNEGSKA (reference sequence). The ends lost 5 bases at V and 13 bases at J; junction bases unmatched: 16. This CDR3 spans 15 amino acids. Here the CDR3 DNA reads TGCAGTGCTCCACCAAGACTAGCGGGGAGCAATGAGCAGTACTTC. Translation: CSAPPRLAGSNEQYF.

This clonotype has a count of ten or more. The chain links TRBV4-1 to TRBJ2-5; 11 bases agree with TRBD2. The germline gives CDR1 MGHRA, CDR2 YSYEKL. The junction had 4 bases not matched to a gene; V was cut back by 5 bases and J by 5 bases. There are 14 residues in the CDR3. As DNA, the CDR3 is TGCGCCAGCAGCGCACTAGCGGGGGACGAGACCCAGTACTTC. Encoded protein: CASSALAGDETQYF.

The rearrangement links TRBV28 to TRBJ1-4; D may be TRBD1 (5 bases). CDR1 is MDHEN, CDR2 SYDVKM, per germline. Deletions cut 9 bases from V and 6 bases from J, with 11 bases between. This CDR3 comprises 12 residues. CDR3 nucleotides: TGTGCCAGTACAGGAATAGATGAAAAACTGTTTTTT. This sequence encodes CASTGIDEKLFF.

The chain recombines TRBV5-1 with TRBJ2-5, with D unclear. Trimming shortened V by 4 bases and J by 5 bases, and 12 bases separated the two germline ends. The CDR3 is 13 amino acids. Germline lookup yields CDR1 SGHRS and CDR2 YFSETQ. CDR3: CASSLPKPETQYF. CDR3 DNA: TGCGCCAGCAGCCTGCCGAAACCCGAGACCCAGTACTTC.

This rearrangement joins TRBV6-5 to TRBJ2-7, with TRBD1 matching over 9 bases. CDR1 and CDR2 from the germline V gene are MNHEY and SVGAGI. V dropped 0 bases and J dropped 3; count of bases not matched to a gene: 12. The CDR3 consists of 18 residues. The CDR3 coding sequence is TGTGCCAGCAGTTACTCGGTCTTGGGACAGGGCAACAACTACGAGCAGTACTTC. The encoded protein is CASSYSVLGQGNNYEQYF.

The CDR3 DNA sequence: TGTGCCAGCAGTGAGACAGGGGATCCCTACGAGCAGTACTTC. Translation gives CASSETGDPYEQYF. This chain links TRBV2 with TRBJ2-7, with TRBD1 matching over 8 bases. CDR1 SNHLY and CDR2 FYNNEI come from the germline V gene. J lost 2 bases, V lost 3 bases, and 3 bases had no gene match. The CDR3 runs to 14 residues.

This clonotype appeared a few times. The chain uses TRBV6-2 or TRBV6-3 and TRBJ2-5; no reliable D call. Germline CDR1 and CDR2: MNHEY and SVGEGT. The length of the CDR3 is 12 residues. V lost 8 bases and J 5 bases, leaving 12 bases between the germline ends. CDR3 region: CASFDPLETQYF. The CDR3 DNA reads as TGTGCCAGCTTCGACCCTCTCGAGACCCAGTACTTC.

In its sample, this clonotype was seen once. J is TRBJ2-1 and V is TRBV10-3, with 9 positions matching TRBD1. The DNA end favors TRBJ2-7, so the J call may be wrong. The germline gives CDR1 ENHRY, CDR2 SYGVKD. This CDR3 has 15 amino acids. CDR3 residues: CAISPRDRDYNEQYF. The CDR3 DNA is TGTGCCATCAGTCCCCGGGACAGGGACTACAATGAGCAGTACTTC.

This chain connects TRBV20-1 to TRBJ1-4; 9 bases match TRBD1. The CDR3 length is 16 residues. Unmatched junction bases numbered 7, after V lost 1 base and J lost 4 bases. Germline values: CDR1 DFQATT, CDR2 SNEGSKA (reference sequence). CDR3 coding DNA: TGCAGTGCTAGAGGTCCAAACAGGGGGCTTAATGAAAAACTGTTTTTT. Its translation: CSARGPNRGLNEKLFF.